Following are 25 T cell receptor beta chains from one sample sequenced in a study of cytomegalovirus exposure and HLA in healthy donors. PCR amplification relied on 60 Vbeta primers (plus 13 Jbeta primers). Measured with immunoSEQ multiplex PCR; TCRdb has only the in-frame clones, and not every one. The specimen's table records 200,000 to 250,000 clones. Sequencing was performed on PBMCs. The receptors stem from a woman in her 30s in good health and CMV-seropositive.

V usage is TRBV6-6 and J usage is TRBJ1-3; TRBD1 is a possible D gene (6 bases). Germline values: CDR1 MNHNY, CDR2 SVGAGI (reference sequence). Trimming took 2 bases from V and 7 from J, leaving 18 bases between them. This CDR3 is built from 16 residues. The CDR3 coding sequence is TGTGCCAGCAGTTACCCGGACAGCCCGGGATTTAACACCATATATTTT. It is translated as CASSYPDSPGFNTIYF.

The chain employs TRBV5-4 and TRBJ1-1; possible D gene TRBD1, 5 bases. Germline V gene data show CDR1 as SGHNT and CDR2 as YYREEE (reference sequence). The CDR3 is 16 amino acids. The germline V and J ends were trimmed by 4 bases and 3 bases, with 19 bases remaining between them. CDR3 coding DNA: TGTGCCAGCAGCCCTGGCGGCCCTGGGGGGGACACTGAAGCTTTCTTT. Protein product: CASSPGGPGGDTEAFF.

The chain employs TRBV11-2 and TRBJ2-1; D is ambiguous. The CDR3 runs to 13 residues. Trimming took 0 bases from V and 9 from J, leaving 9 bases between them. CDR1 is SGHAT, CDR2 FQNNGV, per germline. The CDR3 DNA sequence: TGTGCCAGCAGCTTAGATCTAGGTAGTGAGCAGTTCTTC. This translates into CASSLDLGSEQFF.

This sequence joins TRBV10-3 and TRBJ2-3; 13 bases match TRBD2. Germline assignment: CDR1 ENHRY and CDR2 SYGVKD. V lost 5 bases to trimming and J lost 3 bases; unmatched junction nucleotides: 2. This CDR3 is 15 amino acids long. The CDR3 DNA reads TGTGCCATCAGTAAGACTAGCGGGGGGACAGATACGCAGTATTTT. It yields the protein CAISKTSGGTDTQYF.

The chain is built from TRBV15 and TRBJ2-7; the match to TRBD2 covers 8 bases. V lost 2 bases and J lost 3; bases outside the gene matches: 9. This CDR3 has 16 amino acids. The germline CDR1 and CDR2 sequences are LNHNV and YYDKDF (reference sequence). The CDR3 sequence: CATSRPGVAGYYEQYF. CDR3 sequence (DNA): TGTGCCACCAGCAGACCCGGGGTAGCGGGGTACTACGAGCAGTACTTC.

The DNA for the CDR3 is TGCGCCAGCAGCTTGGTTCTAGCGGGAGACACAGATACGCAGTATTTT. It translates to CASSLVLAGDTDTQYF. This chain connects TRBV5-1 to TRBJ2-3, with 10 bases aligning to TRBD2. In germline, CDR1 is SGHRS, CDR2 YFSETQ. This CDR3 spans 16 amino acids. V shed 0 bases and J 2 bases; nucleotides not matched to a gene: 3.

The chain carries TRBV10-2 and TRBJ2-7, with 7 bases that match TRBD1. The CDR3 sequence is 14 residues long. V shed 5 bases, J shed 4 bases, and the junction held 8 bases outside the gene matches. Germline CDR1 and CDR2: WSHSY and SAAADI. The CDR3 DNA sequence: TGCGCCAGCAGTCCCGACAGGGCCAGGTACGAGCAGTACTTC. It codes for CASSPDRARYEQYF.

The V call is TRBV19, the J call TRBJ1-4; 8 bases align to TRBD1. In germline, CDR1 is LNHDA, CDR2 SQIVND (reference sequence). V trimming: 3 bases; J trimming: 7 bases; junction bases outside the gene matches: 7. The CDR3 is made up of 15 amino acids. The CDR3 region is CASSIDRQGSEKLFF. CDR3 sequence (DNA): TGTGCCAGTAGTATCGACCGACAGGGGAGTGAAAAACTGTTTTTT.

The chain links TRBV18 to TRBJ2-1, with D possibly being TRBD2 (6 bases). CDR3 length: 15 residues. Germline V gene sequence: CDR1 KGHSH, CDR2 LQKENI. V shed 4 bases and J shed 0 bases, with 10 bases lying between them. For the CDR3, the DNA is TGTGCCAGCTCACAGGCGGGATTCTCCTACAATGAGCAGTTCTTC. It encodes CASSQAGFSYNEQFF.

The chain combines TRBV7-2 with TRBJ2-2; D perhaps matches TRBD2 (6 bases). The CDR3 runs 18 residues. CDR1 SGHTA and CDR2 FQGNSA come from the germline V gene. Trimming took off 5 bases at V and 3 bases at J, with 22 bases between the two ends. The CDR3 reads CASSRSGSGQRYTGELFF. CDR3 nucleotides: TGTGCCAGCAGCCGGAGCGGTAGCGGACAAAGGTACACCGGGGAGCTGTTTTTT.

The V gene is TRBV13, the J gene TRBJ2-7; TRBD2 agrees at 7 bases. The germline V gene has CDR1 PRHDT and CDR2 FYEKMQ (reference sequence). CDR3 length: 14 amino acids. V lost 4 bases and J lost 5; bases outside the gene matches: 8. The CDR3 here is CASSYQSRGDEQYF. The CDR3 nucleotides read TGTGCCAGCAGCTACCAAAGTCGGGGGGACGAGCAGTACTTC.

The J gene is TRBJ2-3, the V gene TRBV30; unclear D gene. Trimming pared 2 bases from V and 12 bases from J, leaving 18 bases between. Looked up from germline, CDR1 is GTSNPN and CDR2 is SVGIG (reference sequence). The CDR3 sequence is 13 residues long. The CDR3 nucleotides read TGTGCCTGGAGTCCCTCCGGCAGGTCCAGACAGTATTTT. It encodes CAWSPSGRSRQYF.

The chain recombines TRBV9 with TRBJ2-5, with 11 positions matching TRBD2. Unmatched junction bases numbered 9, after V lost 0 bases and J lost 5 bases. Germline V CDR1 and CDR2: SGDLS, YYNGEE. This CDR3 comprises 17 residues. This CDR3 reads CASSVATSSGRWETQYF. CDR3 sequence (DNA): TGTGCCAGCAGCGTAGCTACGTCTAGCGGGAGGTGGGAGACCCAGTACTTC.

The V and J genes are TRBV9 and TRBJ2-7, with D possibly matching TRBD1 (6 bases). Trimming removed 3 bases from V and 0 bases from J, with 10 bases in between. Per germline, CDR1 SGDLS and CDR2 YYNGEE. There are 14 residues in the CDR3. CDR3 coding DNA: TGTGCCAGCAGCGCCAGACAGGACTCCTACGAGCAGTACTTC. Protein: CASSARQDSYEQYF.

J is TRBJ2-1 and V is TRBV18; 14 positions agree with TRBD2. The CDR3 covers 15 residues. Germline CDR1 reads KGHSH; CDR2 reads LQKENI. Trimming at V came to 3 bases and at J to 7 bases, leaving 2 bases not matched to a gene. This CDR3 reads CASSPGTSGSNEQFF. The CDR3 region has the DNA TGTGCCAGCTCACCCGGGACTAGCGGGAGTAATGAGCAGTTCTTC.

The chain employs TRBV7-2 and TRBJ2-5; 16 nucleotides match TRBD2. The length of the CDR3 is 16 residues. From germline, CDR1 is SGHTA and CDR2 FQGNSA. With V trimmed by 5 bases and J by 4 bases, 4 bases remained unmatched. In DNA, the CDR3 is TGTGCCAGCAGCCCGGGACTAGCGGGAGGGCGAGAGACCCAGTACTTC. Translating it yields CASSPGLAGGRETQYF.

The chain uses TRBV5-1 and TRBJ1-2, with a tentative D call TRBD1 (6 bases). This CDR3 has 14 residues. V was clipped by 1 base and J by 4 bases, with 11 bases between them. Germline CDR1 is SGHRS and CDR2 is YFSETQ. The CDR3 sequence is CASSLTGTPYGYTF. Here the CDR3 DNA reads TGCGCCAGCAGCTTGACAGGGACACCCTATGGCTACACCTTC.

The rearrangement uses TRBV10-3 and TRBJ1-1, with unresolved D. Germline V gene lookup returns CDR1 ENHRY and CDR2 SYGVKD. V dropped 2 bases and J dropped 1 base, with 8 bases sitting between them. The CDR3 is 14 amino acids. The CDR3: CAISEVGTNTEAFF. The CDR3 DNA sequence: TGTGCCATCAGTGAGGTGGGCACGAACACTGAAGCTTTCTTT.

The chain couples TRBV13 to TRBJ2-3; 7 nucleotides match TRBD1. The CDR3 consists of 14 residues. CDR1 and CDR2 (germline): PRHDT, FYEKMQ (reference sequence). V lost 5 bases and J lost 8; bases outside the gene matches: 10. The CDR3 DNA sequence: TGTGCCAGCAGCGGAACTCGACAGGGTCTTACGCAGTATTTT. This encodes CASSGTRQGLTQYF. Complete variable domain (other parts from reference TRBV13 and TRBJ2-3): AAGVIQSPRHLIKEKRETATLKCYPIPRHDTVYWYQQGPGQDPQFLISFYEKMQSDKGSIPDRFSAQQFSDYHSELNMSSLELGDSALYFCASSGTRQGLTQYFGPGTRLTVL.

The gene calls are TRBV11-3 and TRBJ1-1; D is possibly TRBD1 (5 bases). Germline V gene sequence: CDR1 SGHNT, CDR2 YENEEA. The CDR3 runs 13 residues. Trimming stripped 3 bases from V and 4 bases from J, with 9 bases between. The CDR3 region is CASSFQTGTEAFF. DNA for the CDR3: TGTGCCAGCAGCTTTCAAACAGGCACTGAAGCTTTCTTT. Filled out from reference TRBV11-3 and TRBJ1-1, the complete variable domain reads EAGVVQSPRYKIIEKKQPVAFWCNPISGHNTLYWYLQNLGQGPELLIRYENEEAVDDSQLPKDRFSAERLKGVDSTLKIQPAELGDSAVYLCASSFQTGTEAFFGQGTRLTVV.

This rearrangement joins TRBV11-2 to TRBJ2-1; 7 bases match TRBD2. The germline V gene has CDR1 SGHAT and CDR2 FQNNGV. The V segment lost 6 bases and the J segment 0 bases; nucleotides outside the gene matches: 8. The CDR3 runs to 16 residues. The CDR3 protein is CASSPKGGSSYNEQFF. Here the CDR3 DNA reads TGTGCCAGCAGTCCCAAGGGCGGGAGCTCCTACAATGAGCAGTTCTTC.

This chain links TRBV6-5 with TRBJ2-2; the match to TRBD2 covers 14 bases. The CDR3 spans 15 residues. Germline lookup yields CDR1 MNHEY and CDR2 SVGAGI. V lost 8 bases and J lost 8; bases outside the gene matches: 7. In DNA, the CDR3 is TGTGCCAGCCAGCGGACTAGCGGGGGGCTAGGGGAGCTGTTTTTT. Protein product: CASQRTSGGLGELFF.

CDR3 in DNA: TGTGCCAGCAGTTCCTCCCAAAACAGGGGGGGTGAAAAACTGTTTTTT. Translating gives CASSSSQNRGGEKLFF. The chain links TRBV27 to TRBJ1-4, with TRBD1 matching 8 bases. J lost 7 bases, V lost 4 bases, and 11 bases had no gene match. The CDR3 contains 16 residues. Germline CDR1 MNHEY, CDR2 SMNVEV (reference sequence).

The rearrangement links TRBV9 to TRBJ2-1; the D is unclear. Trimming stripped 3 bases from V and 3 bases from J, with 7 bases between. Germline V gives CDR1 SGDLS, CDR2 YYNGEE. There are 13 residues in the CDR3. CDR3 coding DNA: TGTGCCAGCAGCGCCCTGAGCTACAATGAGCAGTTCTTC. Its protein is CASSALSYNEQFF.

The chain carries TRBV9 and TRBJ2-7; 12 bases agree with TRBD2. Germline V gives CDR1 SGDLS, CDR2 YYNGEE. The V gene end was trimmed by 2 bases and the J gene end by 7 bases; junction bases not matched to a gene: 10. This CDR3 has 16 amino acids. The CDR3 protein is CASSVTGLAGPKEQYF. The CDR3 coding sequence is TGTGCCAGCAGCGTTACCGGACTAGCGGGACCGAAAGAGCAGTACTTC.